This TCR beta chain appears in the sequencing data of a study of shared clonotypes between healthy human individuals. The germline gives CDR1 SQVTM, CDR2 ANQGSEA. The CDR3 runs to 12 residues. Trimming at V came to 4 bases and at J to 10 bases, leaving 7 bases not matched to a gene. Clones were read by immunoSEQ multiplex PCR, and TCRdb kept only the in-frame ones, dropping some. Among approximately 1,000,000 clones, 60% to 85% were seen once, and the ten largest hold more than 0.85%. This clone was observed a few times. The receptor was derived from a man in his late teens or twenties in good health. Some clones in this sample may be carry-over from other donors' samples. The V gene is TRBV29-1, the J gene TRBJ1-2; 9 bases line up with TRBD1. Sequenced: memory CD4+ T cells from PBMCs. This sample's subset: CD45RA-negative fraction. CDR3 region: CSVVGQGQLYTF. For the CDR3, the DNA is TGCAGCGTTGTGGGACAGGGCCAACTCTACACCTTC.